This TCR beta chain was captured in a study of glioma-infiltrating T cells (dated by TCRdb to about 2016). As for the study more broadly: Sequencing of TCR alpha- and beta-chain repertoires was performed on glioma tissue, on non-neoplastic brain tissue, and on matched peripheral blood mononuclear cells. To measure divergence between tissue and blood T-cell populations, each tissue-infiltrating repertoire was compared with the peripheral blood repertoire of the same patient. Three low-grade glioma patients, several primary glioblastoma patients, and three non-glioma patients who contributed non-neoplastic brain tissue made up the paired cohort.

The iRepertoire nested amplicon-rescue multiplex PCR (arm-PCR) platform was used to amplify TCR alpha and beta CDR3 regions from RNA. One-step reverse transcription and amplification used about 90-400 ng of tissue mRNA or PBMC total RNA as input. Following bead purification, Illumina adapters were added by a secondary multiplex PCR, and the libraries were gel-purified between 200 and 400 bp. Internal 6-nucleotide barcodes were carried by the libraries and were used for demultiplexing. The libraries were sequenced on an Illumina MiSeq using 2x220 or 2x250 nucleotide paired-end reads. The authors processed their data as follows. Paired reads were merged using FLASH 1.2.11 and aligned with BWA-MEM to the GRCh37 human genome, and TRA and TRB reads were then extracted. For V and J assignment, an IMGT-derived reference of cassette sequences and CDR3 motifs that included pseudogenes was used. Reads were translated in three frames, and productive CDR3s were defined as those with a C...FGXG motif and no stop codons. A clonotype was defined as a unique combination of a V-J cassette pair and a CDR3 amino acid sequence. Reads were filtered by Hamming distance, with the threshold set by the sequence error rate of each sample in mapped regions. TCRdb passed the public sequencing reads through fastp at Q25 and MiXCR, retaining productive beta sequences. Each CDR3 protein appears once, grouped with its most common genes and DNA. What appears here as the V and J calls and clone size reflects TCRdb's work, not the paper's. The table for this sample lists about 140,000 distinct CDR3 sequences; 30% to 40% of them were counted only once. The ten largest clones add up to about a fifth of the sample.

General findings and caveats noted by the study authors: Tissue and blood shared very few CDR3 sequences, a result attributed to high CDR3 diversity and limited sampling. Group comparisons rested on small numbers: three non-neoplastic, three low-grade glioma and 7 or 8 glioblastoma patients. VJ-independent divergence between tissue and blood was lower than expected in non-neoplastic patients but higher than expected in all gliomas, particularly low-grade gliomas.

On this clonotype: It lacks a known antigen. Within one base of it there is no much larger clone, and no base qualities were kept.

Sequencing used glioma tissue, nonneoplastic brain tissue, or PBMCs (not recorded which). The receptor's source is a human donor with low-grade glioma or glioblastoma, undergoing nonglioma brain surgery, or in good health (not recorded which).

The DNA sequence reads TGTGCTGGGAGGGACAGGGGGACCTACGAGCAGTACTTC. It specifies CAGRDRGTYEQYF. The chain joins TRBV12-5 to TRBJ2-7, with 11 middle bases fitting TRBD1. The CDR3 sequence holds 13 residues, the cysteine and phenylalanine included. Just the 39-base CDR3 DNA is kept, in frame starting at base 1. Here V drops 11 bases and J drops 2 bases, and the junction holds 5 bases not matched to any gene. CDR1 LGHNT and CDR2 FRNRAP are derived from the germline V gene. Outside the CDR3, residues come from the reference TRBV12-5 and TRBJ2-7 proteins, so the full variable domain is: DARVTQTPRHKVTEMGQEVTMRCQPILGHNTVFWYRQTMMQGLELLAYFRNRAPLDDSGMPKDRFSAEMPDATLATLKIQPSEPRDSAVYFCAGRDRGTYEQYFGPGTRLTVT.